Listed below are T cell receptor beta chains from one sample, sequenced in a study of blood T cell repertoires in COVID-19. TCRdb keeps only in-frame clones here, not all; method: immunoSEQ multiplex PCR. This sample has 30,000 to 35,000 clones, with 90% found just once. The sample taken for sequencing was peripheral blood. The receptor source for this set is a human donor in a cohort sampled during active COVID-19. CDR3s include the opening cysteine and the closing phenylalanine or tryptophan. A D gene is named only where the DNA matches it firmly. The size of a clone is reported for some rows only, either as once, few or many, or as a class for expanded clones.

size	J	D	V	CDR3	DNA
few	TRBJ1-1	NA	TRBV5-1	CASSLGSDTEAFF	TGCGCCAGCAGCTTGGGATCGGACACTGAAGCTTTCTTT
NA	TRBJ2-1	TRBD1	TRBV7-9	CASSSRDRVNEQFF	TGTGCCAGCAGCTCCCGGGACAGGGTTAATGAGCAGTTCTTC
NA	TRBJ1-1	NA	TRBV6-6	CASSSFGRGTEAFF	TGTGCCAGCAGTTCCTTTGGGAGGGGCACTGAAGCTTTCTTT
few	TRBJ1-5	NA	TRBV2	CASSEASTGRDNQPQHF	TGTGCCAGCAGTGAAGCTTCAACCGGGAGAGACAATCAGCCCCAGCATTTT
once	TRBJ1-5	NA	TRBV5-1	CASSYGDSNQPQHF	TGCGCCAGCAGTTACGGGGATAGCAATCAGCCCCAGCATTTT
NA	TRBJ1-1	NA	TRBV27	CASSPHTGTFLAFF	TGTGCCAGCAGTCCCCACACCGGGACATTTTTGGCTTTCTTT
NA	TRBJ2-7	TRBD1	TRBV5-1	CASSSGTDYEQYF	TGCGCCAGCAGCTCCGGGACAGACTACGAGCAGTACTTC
NA	TRBJ2-1	TRBD2	TRBV11-3	CASTLRKRVVSGKKRNEQFF	TGTGCCAGCACCCTTAGGAAGCGGGTGGTTAGCGGGAAGAAAAGGAATGAGCAGTTCTTC
NA	TRBJ2-3	TRBD1	TRBV28	CASSSSTGYTDTQYF	TGTGCCAGCAGTTCCTCGACAGGGTACACAGATACGCAGTATTTT
NA	TRBJ2-1	NA	TRBV19	CASSALDEQFF	TGTGCCAGTAGTGCACTGGATGAGCAGTTCTTC
NA	TRBJ2-1	TRBD1	TRBV28	CASSLSLGQGEQFF	TGTGCCAGCAGTTTAAGTCTGGGACAGGGAGAGCAGTTCTTC
NA	TRBJ1-2	TRBD1	TRBV18	CASSPLTGGATWGYTF	TGTGCCAGCTCACCACTTACAGGGGGCGCAACTTGGGGCTACACCTTC
NA	TRBJ1-6	TRBD1	TRBV30	CAWSPGQGDSPLHF	TGTGCCTGGAGTCCCGGACAGGGTGATTCACCCCTCCACTTT
NA	TRBJ2-1	NA	TRBV28	CASSSPQGGVGFF	TGTGCCAGCAGTTCCCCGCAGGGGGGTGTGGGGTTCTTC
NA	TRBJ2-1	TRBD2	TRBV5-1	CASKRTSGIYNEQFF	TGCGCCAGCAAAAGGACTAGCGGGATTTACAATGAGCAGTTCTTC
NA	TRBJ2-3	TRBD2	TRBV9	CASSVAPTSRSTDTQYF	TGTGCCAGCAGCGTAGCTCCGACTAGCCGAAGCACAGATACGCAGTATTTT
NA	TRBJ1-2	NA	TRBV19	CASSIGWSGGNYGYTF	TGTGCCAGTAGTATCGGATGGTCCGGGGGAAACTATGGCTACACCTTC
NA	TRBJ2-6	NA	TRBV15	CATSRDKGLARGRSGANVLTF	TGTGCCACCAGCAGAGATAAAGGCCTGGCAAGGGGCCGCTCTGGGGCCAACGTCCTGACTTTC
NA	TRBJ2-1	TRBD2	TRBV6-6	CASTNGLAGYNEQFF	TGTGCCAGCACCAACGGGCTAGCGGGTTACAATGAGCAGTTCTTC
NA	TRBJ2-2	NA	TRBV19	CASSRRTDANTGELFF	TGTGCCAGTAGTAGACGGACAGACGCGAACACCGGGGAGCTGTTTTTT
NA	TRBJ1-3	NA	TRBV18	CASSQGRRNTIYF	TGTGCCAGCTCACAAGGGAGGAGAAACACCATATATTTT
NA	TRBJ1-3	TRBD1	TRBV2	CASSSKQGAKGNTIYF	TGTGCCAGCAGTTCCAAACAGGGGGCGAAAGGAAACACCATATATTTT
NA	TRBJ2-2	TRBD2	TRBV28	CASTRLAGGFPGELFF	TGTGCCAGCACCCGACTAGCGGGAGGCTTCCCCGGGGAGCTGTTTTTT
few	TRBJ1-1	NA	TRBV12-3/TRBV12-4	CASSRSRTEAFF	TGTGCCAGCAGCCGTTCCCGCACTGAAGCTTTCTTT
NA	TRBJ2-3	NA	TRBV6-9	CASSSLLAGTDTQYF	TGTGCCAGCAGCTCGTTACTAGCCGGGACGGATACGCAGTATTTT
NA	TRBJ1-2	TRBD1	TRBV18	CASSPSGGQGLYGYTF	TGTGCCAGCTCACCATCCGGGGGACAGGGCCTATATGGCTACACCTTC
NA	TRBJ2-7	TRBD2	TRBV19	CASIPPQLAGAYEQYF	TGTGCCAGTATCCCCCCTCAACTAGCGGGAGCATACGAGCAGTACTTC
NA	TRBJ1-4	NA	TRBV6-6	CASRPGLGGTNEKLFF	TGTGCCAGCAGGCCCGGTTTGGGGGGAACTAATGAAAAACTGTTTTTT
NA	TRBJ2-1	TRBD2	TRBV18	CASSLQSGTAYNEQFF	TGTGCCAGCTCACTACAGAGCGGGACTGCCTACAATGAGCAGTTCTTC
once	TRBJ2-3	TRBD2	TRBV9	CASSAGTSGRLGDTQYF	TGTGCCAGCAGCGCGGGGACTAGCGGGAGGCTGGGAGATACGCAGTATTTT
NA	TRBJ1-6	TRBD1	TRBV6-6	CASRAGAGGGNSPLHF	TGTGCCAGCAGGGCCGGGGCAGGGGGCGGGAATTCACCCCTCCACTTT
NA	TRBJ2-5	TRBD2	TRBV4-1	CASSQGSGSRETQYF	TGCGCCAGCAGCCAAGGGAGCGGGAGTAGGGAGACCCAGTACTTC
NA	TRBJ2-5	NA	TRBV7-8	CASSLEGRGETQYF	TGTGCCAGCAGCTTAGAAGGCAGGGGAGAGACCCAGTACTTC
once	TRBJ2-1	TRBD2	TRBV27	CASSRLAGGRWGEQFF	TGTGCCAGCAGTCGACTAGCGGGAGGGAGGTGGGGTGAGCAGTTCTTC
NA	TRBJ2-2	NA	TRBV11-2	CASSLDWGQDGELFF	TGTGCCAGCAGCTTAGATTGGGGCCAGGACGGGGAGCTGTTTTTT
NA	TRBJ1-2	NA	TRBV28	CASIPSGQGFGYTF	TGTGCCAGCATCCCCTCGGGTCAGGGATTCGGCTACACCTTC
NA	TRBJ1-1	TRBD1	TRBV16	CASSDDRGGEAFF	TGTGCCAGCAGTGATGACAGGGGAGGCGAAGCTTTCTTT
NA	TRBJ2-1	TRBD1	TRBV20-1	CSASRDRVRDNEQFF	TGCAGTGCTAGTAGGGACAGGGTAAGGGACAATGAGCAGTTCTTC
NA	TRBJ2-7	NA	TRBV11-2	CASSRPGAYEQYF	TGTGCCAGCAGCCGACCCGGGGCCTACGAGCAGTACTTC
NA	TRBJ2-2	TRBD2	TRBV9	CASSVWDYNTGELFF	TGTGCCAGCAGCGTCTGGGACTACAACACCGGGGAGCTGTTTTTT
NA	TRBJ2-1	NA	TRBV7-9	CASSFGGTQNNEQFF	TGTGCCAGCAGCTTTGGCGGGACCCAGAACAATGAGCAGTTCTTC
NA	TRBJ1-5	TRBD1	TRBV24-1	CATSDATGFNQPQHF	TGTGCCACCAGTGATGCGACAGGGTTCAATCAGCCCCAGCATTTT
NA	TRBJ2-7	TRBD1	TRBV7-2	CASSLDGRGLTYEQYF	TGTGCCAGCAGCTTAGACGGCAGGGGGCTCACCTACGAGCAGTACTTC
once	TRBJ1-4	TRBD1	TRBV9	CASSVGTVNEKLFF	TGTGCCAGCAGCGTCGGGACAGTTAATGAAAAACTGTTTTTT
once	TRBJ2-4	TRBD2	TRBV6-2/TRBV6-3	CASSSTRLAGGGNIQYF	TGTGCCAGCAGTAGCACCCGACTAGCGGGAGGAGGAAACATTCAGTACTTC
few	TRBJ2-7	NA	TRBV7-9	CASSLAAAYEQYF	TGTGCCAGCAGCTTAGCGGCAGCCTACGAGCAGTACTTC
NA	TRBJ2-3	TRBD2	TRBV2	CASSDGGTSGYTDTQYF	TGTGCCAGCAGTGATGGAGGGACTAGCGGTTACACAGATACGCAGTATTTT
NA	TRBJ2-7	NA	TRBV6-2/TRBV6-3	CASSYSRAGYEQYF	TGTGCCAGCAGTTACAGCAGGGCGGGGTACGAGCAGTACTTC
NA	TRBJ2-7	TRBD2	TRBV30	CAWGLAGVLYEQYF	TGTGCCTGGGGACTAGCGGGAGTTCTCTACGAGCAGTACTTC
NA	TRBJ2-1	NA	TRBV3-1/TRBV3-2	CASSRERLRLRVYNEQFF	TGTGCCAGCAGCCGTGAGAGGCTTCGACTTCGGGTCTACAATGAGCAGTTCTTC
NA	TRBJ2-7	NA	TRBV11-1	CASRASVSYEQYF	TGTGCCAGCAGGGCTAGTGTGTCCTACGAGCAGTACTTC
NA	TRBJ2-4	TRBD2	TRBV30	CAWATSGAKNIQYF	TGTGCCTGGGCAACTAGCGGGGCCAAAAACATTCAGTACTTC
NA	TRBJ1-6	TRBD1	TRBV7-9	CASSLGQGVNSPLHF	TGTGCCAGCAGCTTAGGACAGGGGGTAAATTCACCCCTCCACTTT
few	TRBJ1-2	TRBD1	TRBV5-4	CASSGGGSGYTF	TGTGCCAGCAGCGGAGGGGGCTCTGGCTACACCTTC
NA	TRBJ2-3	TRBD2	TRBV19	CASSKGLATDTQYF	TGTGCCAGTAGTAAAGGACTAGCCACAGATACGCAGTATTTT
NA	TRBJ2-3	TRBD1	TRBV16	CASSHPGQGTDTQYF	TGTGCCAGCAGCCATCCCGGACAGGGCACAGATACGCAGTATTTT
NA	TRBJ1-3	TRBD1	TRBV7-2	CASSPSPGTGLGTIYF	TGTGCCAGCAGCCCCAGTCCCGGGACAGGATTGGGCACCATATATTTT
once	TRBJ2-1	NA	TRBV12-3/TRBV12-4	CASSFSPHEQFF	TGTGCCAGCAGTTTTAGCCCCCACGAGCAGTTCTTC
once	TRBJ2-2	NA	TRBV9	CASSVGATPNTGELFF	TGTGCCAGCAGCGTAGGAGCGACTCCTAACACCGGGGAGCTGTTTTTT